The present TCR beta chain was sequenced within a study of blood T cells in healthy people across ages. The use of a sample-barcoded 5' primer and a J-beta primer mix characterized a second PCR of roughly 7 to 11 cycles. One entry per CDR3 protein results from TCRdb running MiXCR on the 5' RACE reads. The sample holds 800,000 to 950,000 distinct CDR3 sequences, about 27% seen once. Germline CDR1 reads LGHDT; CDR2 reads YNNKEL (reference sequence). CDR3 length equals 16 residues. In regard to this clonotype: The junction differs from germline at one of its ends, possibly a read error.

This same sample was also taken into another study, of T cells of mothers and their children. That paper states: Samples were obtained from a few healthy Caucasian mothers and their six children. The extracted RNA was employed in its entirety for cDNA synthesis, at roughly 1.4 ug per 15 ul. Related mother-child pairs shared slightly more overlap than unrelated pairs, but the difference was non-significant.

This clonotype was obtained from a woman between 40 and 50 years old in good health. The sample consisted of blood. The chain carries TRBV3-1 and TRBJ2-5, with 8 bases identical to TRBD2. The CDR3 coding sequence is TGTGCCGGCAGCCAAGGATCCCGGGGGGGACAAGAGACCCAGTACTTC. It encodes CAGSQGSRGGQETQYF.